This entry lists 7 T cell receptor beta chains sequenced from one sample in a study of T cell repertoires in cytomegalovirus infection. TCRdb itself ran the reads through MiXCR, one entry per CDR3 protein. The data hold under 150,000 distinct CDR3 sequences, with roughly 25% observed a single time. Their antigens are not known. Sequenced: PBMCs, sequenced either directly or after in vitro stimulation (not recorded which). All receptors derive from a human donor in good health (CMV status not recorded). Some clones in this sample may be carry-over from other donors' samples.

This clonotype was recorded a few times. V and J are TRBV7-2 and TRBJ2-5, with a possible D match to TRBD2 (5 bases). Trimming removed 5 bases at V and 5 bases at J, with 15 bases between. In germline, CDR1 is SGHTA, CDR2 FQGNSA. This CDR3 is 14 amino acids long. The CDR3 protein is CASSPPPTRETQYF. CDR3 DNA sequence: TGTGCCAGCAGCCCCCCCCCCACTAGGGAGACCCAGTACTTC.

This clonotype was seen more than once but under ten times. The rearrangement links TRBV7-6 to TRBJ1-6; D might be TRBD1 (5 bases). The CDR3 is 17 amino acids. CDR1 is SGHVS and CDR2 is FNYEAQ in the germline V gene. Deletions cut 5 bases from V and 5 bases from J, with 19 bases between. The DNA for the CDR3 is TGTGCCAGCAGCGCCGGGGGTGGGGTCGGTCATAATTCACCCCTCCACTTT. Protein sequence: CASSAGGGVGHNSPLHF.

V and J are TRBV6-2 or TRBV6-3 and TRBJ2-7; a weak D match, TRBD2 (6 bases). The V gene's germline CDR1 is MNHEY and CDR2 SVGEGT. The CDR3 totals 18 residues. Trimming stripped 5 bases from V and 0 bases from J, with 23 bases between. This chain's CDR3 is CASSDKYPTAGSSYEQYV. CDR3 bases: TGTGCCAGCAGTGACAAATACCCTACGGCGGGGAGCTCCTACGAGCAGTACGTC.

This clonotype was recorded many times. The DNA of the CDR3 is TGTGCCAGCAGCTTAGCACGAACGGGAGCCGGCACAGATACGCAGTATTTT. Its translation is CASSLARTGAGTDTQYF. The chain employs TRBV7-9 and TRBJ2-3; maybe TRBD2 (6 bases). The V and J ends lost 0 bases and 1 base respectively, with 14 bases between them. CDR3 size: 17 residues. Germline V gene lookup returns CDR1 SEHNR and CDR2 FQNEAQ (reference sequence).

This clonotype was seen a handful of times. The chain combines TRBV7-8 with TRBJ2-7; 9 positions agree with TRBD2. Germline V gene data show CDR1 as SGHVS and CDR2 as FQNEAQ. V dropped 2 bases and J dropped 0; count of bases not matched to a gene: 11. This CDR3 has 18 residues. The CDR3 loop reads CASSLLLAGTPSSYEQYV. In DNA, the CDR3 is TGTGCCAGCAGCTTATTGCTAGCGGGGACTCCAAGCTCCTACGAGCAGTACGTC.

The chain couples TRBV15 to TRBJ2-7; 7 bases are shared with TRBD2. The germline V gene encodes CDR1 LNHNV and CDR2 YYDKDF (reference sequence). V lost 0 bases, J lost 3 bases, and 5 bases stayed unmatched. CDR3 size: 15 residues. For the CDR3, the DNA is TGTGCCACCAGCAGAGATACGGGAGGAGGCTACGAGCAGTACTTC. As protein: CATSRDTGGGYEQYF.

In this sample, this clonotype turned up a few times. The J gene is TRBJ1-5, the V gene TRBV28; D uncertain. The CDR3 runs to 14 residues. The V end lost 3 bases, the J end lost 6 bases, and 12 bases lay between the germline ends. From germline, CDR1 is MDHEN and CDR2 SYDVKM. The CDR3 loop is CASSFSGFRQPQHF. The CDR3 DNA sequence: TGTGCCAGCAGTTTCTCGGGGTTTCGTCAGCCCCAGCATTTT.